One and the same sample provided the 10 T cell receptor beta chains below, sequenced in a study of control samples from healthy donors and cancer patients. Profiled with immunoSEQ multiplex PCR; TCRdb holds only in-frame clones, not every one. The repertoire holds 40,000 to 55,000 clones, with more than 75% as singletons. The sample was PBMCs. The receptors were gathered from a woman between 55 and 75 years old with lung cancer.

This clone has just one count. This sequence joins TRBV5-1 and TRBJ2-1; 11 bases map to TRBD2. Unmatched junction bases numbered 6, after V lost 9 bases and J lost 4 bases. Germline CDR1 SGHRS, CDR2 YFSETQ. CDR3 length equals 14 residues. This chain's CDR3 is CATPTSGSYNEQFF. The CDR3 nucleotides read TGCGCCACCCCAACTAGCGGGAGTTACAATGAGCAGTTCTTC.

This clone occurred once. The chain uses TRBV5-5 and TRBJ1-1; no firm D call. Germline CDR1 is SGHKS and CDR2 is YYEKEE (reference sequence). The CDR3 has 14 amino acids. V was cut by 4 bases and J by 4 bases, with 14 bases left in between. The CDR3 region is CASSPGRWGTEAFF. For the CDR3, the DNA is TGTGCCAGCAGCCCAGGACGGTGGGGCACTGAAGCTTTCTTT.

The chain uses TRBV29-1 and TRBJ1-1, with TRBD1 matching 9 bases. Germline lookup yields CDR1 SQVTM and CDR2 ANQGSEA. This CDR3 is built from 12 residues. Trimming at V came to 6 bases and at J to 5 bases, leaving 4 bases not matched to a gene. This CDR3 is CSVGQGRTEAFF. DNA for the CDR3: TGCAGCGTCGGACAGGGGAGGACTGAAGCTTTCTTT.

This chain links TRBV3-1 (or the pseudogene TRBV3-2) with TRBJ2-1; 15 bases are shared with TRBD2. The CDR3 has 16 amino acids. Germline lookup yields CDR1 LGHDT and CDR2 YNNKEL (reference sequence). Losses at the gene ends were 4 bases for V and 7 bases for J; bases not matched to a gene: 5. CDR3 in amino acids: CASSPRGLAGGNEQFF. CDR3 nucleotide sequence: TGTGCCAGCAGCCCCCGGGGACTAGCGGGAGGTAATGAGCAGTTCTTC.

The chain is built from TRBV9 and TRBJ2-2; D gene unclear. This CDR3 region has 12 residues. Trimming removed 0 bases at V and 7 bases at J, with 4 bases between. Germline V lookup: CDR1 SGDLS, CDR2 YYNGEE. CDR3 in DNA: TGTGCCAGCAGCGTAGTAAGCGGGGAGCTGTTTTTT. Translated, it gives CASSVVSGELFF.

The J gene is TRBJ1-1, the V gene TRBV7-6; 8 positions agree with TRBD1. This CDR3 is 16 amino acids long. From germline, CDR1 is SGHVS and CDR2 FNYEAQ. V was pared by 1 base and J by 11 bases, with 15 bases of the junction left unmatched. CDR3 region: CASSLGSQGATEAAFF. In DNA form, the CDR3 reads TGTGCCAGCAGCTTAGGTAGCCAGGGGGCCACCGAGGCTGCTTTCTTT.

The chain couples TRBV11-3 to TRBJ2-2; D is uncertain. Germline V gene lookup returns CDR1 SGHNT and CDR2 YENEEA. The ends were cut back, 10 bases at V and 6 bases at J, with 15 bases in the middle. The CDR3 length is 13 residues. CDR3 in amino acids: CAIAASLPGELFF. The CDR3 DNA is TGTGCCATAGCAGCTAGTTTACCCGGGGAGCTGTTTTTT.

The chain recombines TRBV25-1 with TRBJ1-1, with D possibly matching TRBD1 (6 bases). The V gene lost 0 bases and the J gene lost 3 bases, with 14 bases spanning the gap. This CDR3 comprises 16 residues. CDR1 MGHDK and CDR2 SYGVNS come from the germline V gene. The CDR3: CASSEYFRGRDTEAFF. In nucleotides, the CDR3 is TGTGCCAGCAGTGAATATTTCCGGGGGCGAGACACTGAAGCTTTCTTT.

V and J are TRBV19 and TRBJ2-2, with D possibly TRBD1 on 6 matching bases. The CDR3 contains 15 residues. Germline lookup yields CDR1 LNHDA and CDR2 SQIVND (reference sequence). The germline V and J ends were trimmed by 6 bases and 4 bases, with 15 bases remaining between them. This chain's CDR3 is CASSPGLQGTGELFF. The CDR3 region has the DNA TGTGCCAGTAGCCCCGGTTTACAGGGCACCGGGGAGCTGTTTTTT.

The chain uses TRBV29-1 and TRBJ2-7; TRBD2 matches 13 bases. The CDR3 runs 15 residues. The J segment lost 6 bases and the V segment lost 4 bases, leaving 9 bases of the junction unmatched. Germline CDR1 SQVTM, CDR2 ANQGSEA. Written as DNA, the CDR3 is TGCAGCGTTGCCTTACTAGCGGGAGGGCCCCTCGAGCAGTACTTC. Protein product: CSVALLAGGPLEQYF.